The 27 T cell receptor beta chains below were found in one sample sequenced in a study of T cell changes during pregnancy in multiple sclerosis. Repertoires were generated with immunoSEQ multiplex PCR, while TCRdb's copy carries only in-frame clones and drops some. The sample gives tens of thousands of clones, roughly 92% of which show up once; 1% to 1.5% is in the top ten. Material: peripheral blood. These receptors were collected from a female donor with multiple sclerosis, enrolled in a pregnancy study.

The chain joins TRBV5-1 to TRBJ2-1; 8 nucleotides line up with TRBD2. This CDR3 contains 19 residues. Germline values: CDR1 SGHRS, CDR2 YFSETQ. Germline trimming cut 0 bases from V and 1 base from J; bases unmatched to any gene: 12. CDR3 coding DNA: TGCGCCAGCAGCTTGGATCCCCGGGAGGGCATACCTTCCTACAATGAGCAGTTCTTC. Amino acids: CASSLDPREGIPSYNEQFF.

This clone came up once. V usage is TRBV5-1 and J usage is TRBJ2-5; 13 bases are a match to TRBD2. The trim removed 4 bases at V and 5 bases at J, leaving 5 bases unmatched. CDR1 is SGHRS and CDR2 is YFSETQ in the germline V gene. The CDR3 totals 15 residues. CDR3 in amino acids: CASSHGTSGTETQYF. In nucleotides, the CDR3 is TGCGCCAGCAGCCACGGGACTAGCGGGACTGAGACCCAGTACTTC.

This clone has just one count. The DNA of the CDR3 is TGTGCCAGCAGCTTAGATGCGACAGGGGCCTACGAGCAGTACTTC. This codes for CASSLDATGAYEQYF. The chain is built from TRBV7-2 and TRBJ2-7; TRBD1 aligns across 8 bases. The germline gives CDR1 SGHTA, CDR2 FQGNSA. With V trimmed by 1 base and J by 2 bases, 4 bases remained unmatched. The CDR3 runs to 15 residues.

The chain is built from TRBV5-4 and TRBJ2-1; possibly TRBD2 for D (5 bases). With 1 base removed from V and 6 bases from J, the gap between germline ends came to 14 bases. The CDR3 extends over 15 amino acids. Germline V gene data show CDR1 as SGHNT and CDR2 as YYREEE (reference sequence). Here the CDR3 reads CASSLSGSVPNEQFF. Written as DNA, the CDR3 is TGTGCCAGCAGCTTGTCGGGGTCCGTTCCCAATGAGCAGTTCTTC.

The CDR3 loop reads CASSLGLAGGVQFF. The CDR3 coding sequence is TGTGCCAGCAGTTTAGGTCTAGCGGGAGGGGTGCAGTTCTTC. The gene calls are TRBV28 and TRBJ2-1; 12 nucleotides line up with TRBD2. CDR3 length: 14 amino acids. CDR1 is MDHEN, CDR2 SYDVKM, per germline. V was pared by 2 bases and J by 12 bases, with 5 bases of the junction left unmatched.

The chain carries TRBV30 and TRBJ2-2, with 7 positions matching TRBD1. The CDR3 sequence is 17 residues long. The J segment lost 0 bases and the V segment lost 7 bases, leaving 14 bases of the junction unmatched. In germline, CDR1 is GTSNPN, CDR2 SVGIG (reference sequence). CDR3 sequence reads: CASQGKRGPSNTGELFF. CDR3 coding DNA: TGTGCCTCGCAGGGGAAAAGGGGGCCCTCGAACACCGGGGAGCTGTTTTTT.

The J gene is TRBJ1-4, the V gene TRBV25-1; the D is unclear. V gave up 5 bases and J gave up 0 bases, with 10 bases separating them. Germline V CDR1 and CDR2: MGHDK, SYGVNS. The CDR3 length is 15 residues. In DNA form, the CDR3 reads TGTGCCAGCAGTTATGACCGTGCAACTAATGAAAAACTGTTTTTT. Its protein is CASSYDRATNEKLFF.

The rearrangement uses TRBV7-9 and TRBJ1-2; D ambiguous. The germline CDR1 and CDR2 sequences are SEHNR and FQNEAQ (reference sequence). The CDR3 sequence is 12 residues long. Deletions cut 10 bases from V and 2 bases from J, with 11 bases between. CDR3 coding DNA: TGTGCCACCCCCCAGGCCAACTATGGCTACACCTTC. Amino acids: CATPQANYGYTF.

The J gene is TRBJ2-5, the V gene TRBV4-3; D tentatively reads TRBD1 or TRBD2 (6 bases each). From germline, CDR1 is LGHNA and CDR2 YSLEER. The CDR3 spans 22 residues. Deletions cut 1 base from V and 5 bases from J, with 35 bases between. The CDR3 loop reads CASSQGAPPGRGLAGHWETQYF. The CDR3 DNA sequence: TGCGCCAGCAGCCAAGGTGCCCCGCCGGGGCGCGGTTTGGCGGGACATTGGGAGACCCAGTACTTC.

The chain links TRBV30 to TRBJ2-3; D is ambiguous. The length of the CDR3 is 13 residues. The germline CDR1 and CDR2 sequences are GTSNPN and SVGIG (reference sequence). V was trimmed by 2 bases and J by 5 bases, leaving 11 bases between them. Written as DNA, the CDR3 is TGTGCCTGGAGTCCCCGGAGAGGAGATACGCAGTATTTT. This gives the protein CAWSPRRGDTQYF.

The chain joins TRBV5-3 to TRBJ2-7, with 7 bases aligning to TRBD2. TRBV5-3 is sorted into the ORF group, with uncertain function. J gave up 2 bases and V 2 bases, and 10 bases lay outside the gene matches. The CDR3 is 16 amino acids. The CDR3 DNA follows: TGTGCCAGAAGCTTCCCTTTAGGGACTATTGCCTACGAGCAGTACTTC. Protein sequence: CARSFPLGTIAYEQYF.

The rearrangement links TRBV11-3 to TRBJ2-3; the D is unclear. The germline V and J ends were trimmed by 4 bases and 4 bases, with 21 bases remaining between them. Germline values: CDR1 SGHNT, CDR2 YENEEA. This CDR3 comprises 17 residues. The DNA for the CDR3 is TGTGCCAGCAGCTCCCAGACGTCATTTTACGCCTCAGATACGCAGTATTTT. This gives the protein CASSSQTSFYASDTQYF.

The J gene is TRBJ1-2, the V gene TRBV2, with a weak D call TRBD1 (5 bases). The CDR3 is 14 amino acids. Germline V gene sequence: CDR1 SNHLY, CDR2 FYNNEI. V lost 1 base and J lost 5, with 11 bases in between. The CDR3 DNA reads as TGTGCCAGCAGTGAAGGACGGACACAATATGGCTACACCTTC. Its translation is CASSEGRTQYGYTF. Full variable domain (outside the CDR3, taken from reference TRBV2 and TRBJ1-2): EPEVTQTPSHQVTQMGQEVILRCVPISNHLYFYWYRQILGQKVEFLVSFYNNEISEKSEIFDDQFSVERPDGSNFTLKIRSTKLEDSAMYFCASSEGRTQYGYTFGSGTRLTVV.

The chain recombines TRBV5-1 with TRBJ2-2; D ambiguous. Germline values: CDR1 SGHRS, CDR2 YFSETQ. The CDR3 consists of 11 residues. V was cut by 0 bases and J by 6 bases, with 0 bases left in between. This CDR3 reads CASSLAGELFF. CDR3 sequence (DNA): TGCGCCAGCAGCTTGGCCGGGGAGCTGTTTTTT.

V gene TRBV6-5 combines with J gene TRBJ1-1, with D unclear. Germline V CDR1 and CDR2: MNHEY, SVGAGI. The CDR3 loop spans 12 amino acids. Trimming took off 3 bases at V and 1 base at J, with 3 bases between the two ends. The CDR3 sequence: CASSYKNTEAFF. The CDR3, as DNA: TGTGCCAGCAGTTATAAGAACACTGAAGCTTTCTTT.

This chain links TRBV10-3 with TRBJ2-7; D call uncertain. Germline lookup yields CDR1 ENHRY and CDR2 SYGVKD. This CDR3 region has 13 residues. V was shortened by 5 bases and J by 3 bases, with 11 bases between the two germline ends. The CDR3 loop reads CAISSKSGYEQYF. In DNA, the CDR3 is TGTGCCATCAGTTCTAAATCAGGCTACGAGCAGTACTTC.

This clone showed up just a few times. The chain is built from TRBV2 and TRBJ1-5; D not resolved. Per germline, CDR1 SNHLY and CDR2 FYNNEI. V dropped 3 bases and J dropped 2 bases, with 17 bases sitting between them. This CDR3 comprises 17 residues. DNA of the CDR3: TGTGCCAGCAGTGAGGCGGGGTTTATCACGGGCAATCAGCCCCAGCATTTT. Encoded protein: CASSEAGFITGNQPQHF.

This clone was detected once. This chain links TRBV19 with TRBJ1-2, with no clear D. Germline CDR1 LNHDA, CDR2 SQIVND (reference sequence). The CDR3 runs 15 residues. V was pared by 4 bases and J by 5 bases, with 17 bases between. The CDR3 sequence is CASSSWIAPPYGYTF. The DNA for the CDR3 is TGTGCCAGTAGTAGCTGGATCGCCCCCCCTTATGGCTACACCTTC.

V is TRBV18 and J is TRBJ2-7; the match to TRBD1 covers 9 bases. CDR1 and CDR2 from the germline V gene are KGHSH and LQKENI. The CDR3 is 18 amino acids. The V and J ends lost 0 bases and 0 bases, in that order; junction bases with no gene match: 9. The CDR3 spells CASSPPWTGVLSSYEQYF. The DNA of the CDR3 is TGTGCCAGCTCACCACCTTGGACAGGGGTCCTGAGCTCCTACGAGCAGTACTTC.

This clone occurred once. The chain combines TRBV6-5 with TRBJ1-2, with D hard to call. This CDR3 region has 12 residues. The V gene lost 8 bases and the J gene lost 2 bases, with 9 bases spanning the gap. Germline V CDR1 and CDR2: MNHEY, SVGAGI. The CDR3 DNA sequence: TGTGCCAGCCGAACGGAAAACTATGGCTACACCTTC. Its translation: CASRTENYGYTF.

V is TRBV6-4 and J is TRBJ2-1; a possible D gene is TRBD2 (6 bases). V shed 0 bases and J shed 3 bases, with 12 bases lying between them. The CDR3 contains 16 residues. In germline, CDR1 is MRHNA, CDR2 SNTAGT. The CDR3 DNA sequence: TGTGCCAGCAGTGACTCGAGTAGCGGCGACTACAATGAGCAGTTCTTC. Protein sequence: CASSDSSSGDYNEQFF.

This rearrangement joins TRBV5-4 to TRBJ2-7; 8 bases fit TRBD2. After removal of 5 bases from V and 5 bases from J, the junction contained 12 bases not matched to a gene. In germline, CDR1 is SGHNT, CDR2 YYREEE (reference sequence). The CDR3 covers 15 residues. CDR3 nucleotide sequence: TGTGCCAGCAGTCGGCCGGGCGGGAGGACCCACGAGCAGTACTTC. Encoded protein: CASSRPGGRTHEQYF. Combining the CDR3 with reference TRBV5-4 and TRBJ2-7 gives the whole variable domain ETGVTQSPTHLIKTRGQQVTLRCSSQSGHNTVSWYQQALGQGPQFIFQYYREEENGRGNFPPRFSGLQFPNYSSELNVNALELDDSALYLCASSRPGGRTHEQYFGPGTRLTVT.

The chain combines TRBV2 with TRBJ1-5, with no clear D. Trimming removed 7 bases from V and 6 bases from J, with 16 bases in between. The CDR3 runs to 14 residues. Per germline, CDR1 SNHLY and CDR2 FYNNEI. The CDR3 nucleotides read TGTGCCAGCACCAGACAAGTCCGGGGTCAGCCCCAGCATTTT. Amino acids: CASTRQVRGQPQHF.

The rearrangement joins TRBV30 to TRBJ1-3, with a weak D call TRBD1 (6 bases). This CDR3 has 13 residues. V lost 3 bases to trimming and J lost 4 bases, with 10 bases between them. Germline CDR1 reads GTSNPN; CDR2 reads SVGIG (reference sequence). Written as DNA, the CDR3 is TGTGCCTGGAGCGGAACAGGGGGAAACACCATATATTTT. Its protein is CAWSGTGGNTIYF.

The CDR3 protein is CASGTGFGYTF. The DNA for the CDR3 is TGTGCCAGCGGGACAGGGTTTGGCTACACCTTC. This sequence joins TRBV6-1 and TRBJ1-2; 9 bases map to TRBD1. The CDR3 length is 11 residues. Germline values: CDR1 MNHNS, CDR2 SASEGT. The trim removed 8 bases at V and 7 bases at J, leaving 2 bases unmatched.

The V gene is TRBV19, the J gene TRBJ2-2, with D perhaps matching TRBD2 (6 bases). V dropped 5 bases and J dropped 0 bases, with 13 bases sitting between them. This CDR3 spans 16 amino acids. CDR1 LNHDA and CDR2 SQIVND come from the germline V gene (reference sequence). The CDR3 DNA follows: TGTGCCAGTAGTCCGCGGGGCGGGACGAACACCGGGGAGCTGTTTTTT. It translates to CASSPRGGTNTGELFF.

By sample share, this clone is medium-sized (0.01 to 0.1%). This chain joins TRBV5-4 and TRBJ1-3; TRBD1 aligns across 7 bases. The germline CDR1 and CDR2 sequences are SGHNT and YYREEE (reference sequence). CDR3 size: 16 residues. The V segment lost 3 bases and the J segment 2 bases; nucleotides outside the gene matches: 8. The CDR3 loop reads CASSWANTGAGNTIYF. DNA of the CDR3: TGTGCCAGCAGCTGGGCGAATACAGGGGCTGGAAACACCATATATTTT.